This TCR beta chain was observed in a study of cytomegalovirus exposure and HLA in healthy donors. For the study at large: An earlier analysis identified 120 million or so unique TCR beta sequences in approximately 190 million T cells.

Vbeta (60) and Jbeta (13) primers were used in the PCR. The assay was immunoSEQ multiplex PCR, and TCRdb's table has in-frame clones only and misses some. The table shows fewer than 350,000 clones, with about 87% occurring only once. V lost 0 bases and J 0 bases, leaving 12 bases between the germline ends. The V gene's germline CDR1 is SGHRS and CDR2 YFSETQ. The CDR3 has 17 residues. For this clone: Its specificity is unknown.

Overall study results and limits: Rare sequences made up most TCRs, while some public TCRs were found in many donors.

V usage is TRBV5-1 and J usage is TRBJ2-2; D gene unclear. The sequenced sample was PBMCs. This receptor was identified in a woman in her late teens or twenties in good health and CMV-seronegative. The chain's CDR3 is CASSLVGRLTNTGELFF. In DNA form, the CDR3 reads TGCGCCAGCAGCTTGGTAGGCAGGCTTACGAACACCGGGGAGCTGTTTTTT.